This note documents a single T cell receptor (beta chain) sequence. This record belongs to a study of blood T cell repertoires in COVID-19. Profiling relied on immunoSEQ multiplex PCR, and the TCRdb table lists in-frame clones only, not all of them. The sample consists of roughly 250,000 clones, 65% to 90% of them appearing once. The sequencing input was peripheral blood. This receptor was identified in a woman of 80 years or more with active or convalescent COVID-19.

The CDR3 DNA follows: TGTGCCAGTAGTTCCGGGACTCTCTGGTGGACAGATACGCAGTATTTT. Translating it yields CASSSGTLWWTDTQYF. V and J are TRBV19 and TRBJ2-3; D is possibly TRBD2 (6 bases). The V end lost 5 bases, the J end lost 3 bases, and 18 bases lay between the germline ends. This CDR3 is 16 amino acids long. Germline assignment: CDR1 LNHDA and CDR2 SQIVND (reference sequence).